This T cell receptor beta chain originates from a study of OX40 agonist ivuxolimab in advanced cancers. Sequencing used immunoSEQ multiplex PCR; TCRdb keeps in-frame clones, though not all of them. The sample holds 20,000 to 25,000 clones, about 80% seen once. Points from the study as a whole: Clonal expansion in partial responders at 0.1-3.0 mg/kg ranked among the lowest.

Details on this clone: Its antigen is not known.

Germline V gene sequence: CDR1 MGHRA, CDR2 YSYEKL. The CDR3 has 14 residues. V trimming: 4 bases; J trimming: 7 bases; junction bases outside the gene matches: 3. This receptor was identified in an adult with an advanced solid tumor such as melanoma, head and neck, liver or kidney cancer. The chain is built from TRBV4-1 and TRBJ1-5; 11 bases map to TRBD1. The material sequenced was CD4+ or CD8+ T cells sorted from blood, taken in a trial of the OX40 agonist ivuxolimab. The CDR3 reads CASSPDRGLQPQHF. Here the CDR3 DNA reads TGCGCCAGCAGCCCGGACAGGGGGCTCCAGCCCCAGCATTTT.